Sequencing of this TCR beta chain was carried out in a study of shared clonotypes between healthy human individuals. A CD45RA-negative memory subset and a CD45RA+ naive subset were separated from the CD4+ cells. The assay was carried out at the deep level. An even split of each subset's genomic DNA across several immunoSEQ plates was performed. How the authors handled the data: Junction-only sequences without quality scores were provided by ImmunoSEQ, so filtering was different. The data were produced by immunoSEQ multiplex PCR, yet TCRdb's version contains in-frame clones alone and is incomplete. V and J calls and clone size are given by that table; D and trimming were obtained from the DNA. The table records 1 million to 1.3 million clones, about four fifths of them present only once. The germline gives CDR1 SGHRS, CDR2 YFSETQ. After removal of 2 bases from V and 4 bases from J, the junction contained 4 bases not matched to a gene. The CDR3 runs 15 residues.

V usage is TRBV5-1 and J usage is TRBJ2-7, with 12 bases that match TRBD2. Sequenced input: memory CD4+ T cells from PBMCs. As to subset: CD45RA-negative fraction. The sequence derives from a man aged 18 to 30 in good health. Some clones in this sample may be carry-over from other donors' samples. The CDR3 loop is CASSFTSGRTYEQYF. CDR3 in DNA: TGCGCCAGCAGCTTTACTAGCGGGAGGACGTACGAGCAGTACTTC.